These T cell receptor beta chains were read from a single sample in a study of identifying expanded T cells in peripheral blood. Sequencing used immunoSEQ multiplex PCR; TCRdb keeps in-frame clones, though not all of them. Among about 100,000 clones, 88% were seen once, and the ten largest hold approximately 5.7%. The material sequenced was blood. The receptors come from a person aged 18 to 75 in good health. Both conserved end residues are part of each CDR3. The order of the fields is clone size, D gene, V gene, J gene, CDR3 protein, CDR3 DNA. A D gene is named only where the DNA matches it firmly. The listing skips clone size in some rows; elsewhere it reads once, few, many or a size class.

-,TRBD1,TRBV7-2,TRBJ1-5,CASRTGQGTNQPQHF,TGTGCCAGCAGGACGGGACAGGGGACAAATCAGCCCCAGCATTTT
-,-,TRBV7-8,TRBJ2-1,CASSLFLQGEQFF,TGTGCCAGCAGCTTATTTCTACAGGGCGAGCAGTTCTTC
-,TRBD1,TRBV15,TRBJ1-1,CATSRDGGAGGGRNTEAFF,TGTGCCACCAGCAGAGATGGAGGGGCAGGGGGCGGCAGGAACACTGAAGCTTTCTTT
-,-,TRBV9,TRBJ1-1,CASSVGPSPSNTEAFF,TGTGCCAGCAGCGTAGGTCCAAGTCCATCAAACACTGAAGCTTTCTTT
-,-,TRBV11-2,TRBJ2-7,CASSLSYEPYEQYF,TGTGCCAGCAGCTTATCCTACGAACCCTACGAGCAGTACTTC
-,-,TRBV19,TRBJ2-3,CASSPSGTDTQYF,TGTGCCAGTAGTCCCTCTGGGACAGATACGCAGTATTTT
-,-,TRBV5-4,TRBJ1-1,CASSLSGAPRDTEAFF,TGTGCCAGCAGCTTGAGCGGCGCACCACGTGACACTGAAGCTTTCTTT
-,-,TRBV18,TRBJ1-2,CASSQLGHVQYGYTF,TGTGCCAGCTCCCAACTCGGACACGTACAATATGGCTACACCTTC
-,TRBD2,TRBV7-2,TRBJ2-1,CASTPPGLAGVNEQFF,TGTGCCAGCACTCCACCGGGACTAGCGGGGGTTAATGAGCAGTTCTTC
-,TRBD1,TRBV5-1,TRBJ1-2,CASSLVHRGPGIDYTF,TGCGCCAGCAGCTTGGTCCACAGGGGCCCAGGCATCGACTACACCTTC
-,-,TRBV7-8,TRBJ1-3,CASSLAGGPSGNTIYF,TGTGCCAGCAGCTTAGCCGGGGGCCCCTCTGGAAACACCATATATTTT
-,TRBD1,TRBV5-1,TRBJ1-1,CASNYKGGGIGEAFF,TGCGCCAGTAACTACAAAGGGGGCGGAATTGGTGAAGCTTTCTTT
once,-,TRBV7-9,TRBJ2-1,CASSLVQVGLDEQFF,TGTGCCAGCAGCCTCGTCCAGGTGGGTTTGGATGAGCAGTTCTTC
-,-,TRBV18,TRBJ2-7,CASSVRRDDEQYF,TGTGCCAGCTCGGTCCGGCGGGACGACGAGCAGTACTTC
medium-sized,TRBD2,TRBV6-4,TRBJ2-2,CASSLLAGDTGELFF,TGTGCCAGCAGTCTACTAGCGGGAGACACCGGGGAGCTGTTTTTT
-,-,TRBV12-5,TRBJ2-6,CASGSGLGANVLTF,TGTGCTAGTGGCTCAGGACTTGGGGCCAACGTCCTGACTTTC
few,TRBD2,TRBV9,TRBJ2-1,CASSVLAGTLGNEQFF,TGTGCCAGCAGCGTACTAGCGGGGACGTTAGGCAATGAGCAGTTCTTC
-,TRBD1,TRBV19,TRBJ1-5,CASSSPGTAESNQPQHF,TGTGCCAGTAGTAGTCCCGGGACAGCCGAATCCAATCAGCCCCAGCATTTT
-,-,TRBV25-1,TRBJ1-2,CASQPTGYGGLNYGYTF,TGTGCCAGCCAACCTACAGGGTATGGGGGCTTAAACTATGGCTACACCTTC
-,-,TRBV4-1,TRBJ2-6,CASSQYAGAGGANVLTF,TGCGCCAGCAGCCAATACGCAGGGGCTGGCGGGGCCAACGTCCTGACTTTC
-,-,TRBV11-3,TRBJ1-2,CASSPDSPGGYTF,TGTGCCAGCAGCCCAGACAGTCCTGGTGGCTACACCTTC
few,-,TRBV30,TRBJ1-6,CAWSPGTFNSPLHF,TGTGCCTGGAGTCCCGGGACATTTAATTCACCCCTCCACTTT
few,TRBD1,TRBV10-3,TRBJ1-5,CAITTGENQPQHF,TGTGCCATCACGACAGGGGAGAATCAGCCCCAGCATTTT
-,-,TRBV10-2,TRBJ1-1,CASSGRFEAFF,TGCGCCAGCAGTGGGCGATTCGAAGCTTTCTTT
-,-,TRBV28,TRBJ1-1,CASSLGTRNTEAFF,TGTGCCAGCAGTTTAGGGACGCGGAACACTGAAGCTTTCTTT
-,-,TRBV6-5,TRBJ2-7,CASSYSERTYEQYF,TGTGCCAGCAGTTACTCGGAGCGGACCTACGAGCAGTACTTC
-,-,TRBV5-6,TRBJ1-3,CASSPRAVTGNTIYF,TGTGCCAGCAGCCCCCGGGCAGTTACTGGAAACACCATATATTTT
-,-,TRBV5-6,TRBJ2-5,CASSFPQETQYF,TGTGCCAGCAGCTTCCCCCAAGAGACCCAGTACTTC
-,TRBD1,TRBV6-6,TRBJ1-6,CASTQGDYNSPLHF,TGTGCCAGCACCCAGGGGGACTATAATTCACCCCTCCACTTT
-,-,TRBV18,TRBJ2-4,CASSPRGAGYGKNIQYF,TGTGCCAGCTCACCACGAGGGGCAGGGTACGGCAAAAACATTCAGTACTTC
-,TRBD1,TRBV19,TRBJ1-1,CASSPDRAYTEAFF,TGTGCCAGTAGTCCAGACAGGGCCTACACTGAAGCTTTCTTT
-,-,TRBV2,TRBJ1-2,CASSRTSAHYGYTF,TGTGCCAGCAGCCGAACATCGGCGCACTATGGCTACACCTTC
-,TRBD2,TRBV7-9,TRBJ2-7,CASSALTSGSSEQYF,TGTGCCAGCAGCGCCCTGACTAGCGGGAGTTCCGAGCAGTACTTC
-,TRBD2,TRBV29-1,TRBJ2-5,CSVEDPSGGETQYF,TGCAGCGTTGAAGACCCTAGCGGAGGAGAGACCCAGTACTTC
-,-,TRBV7-9,TRBJ1-5,CASSLGHSLESNQPQHF,TGTGCCAGCAGCTTAGGGCACAGCTTGGAGAGCAATCAGCCCCAGCATTTT
-,TRBD1,TRBV4-1,TRBJ2-7,CASRLRTGGNSYEQYF,TGCGCCAGCAGACTCAGGACAGGAGGCAATTCCTACGAGCAGTACTTC
-,-,TRBV7-9,TRBJ1-6,CASSSLRSSSYNSPLHF,TGTGCCAGCAGCTCGCTCAGGTCGAGCTCCTATAATTCACCCCTCCACTTT
-,TRBD2,TRBV18,TRBJ2-5,CASSPLAGTQYF,TGTGCCAGCTCACCCTTAGCGGGGACCCAGTACTTC
once,-,TRBV4-2,TRBJ2-1,CASSPEAGAREQFF,TGTGCCAGCAGTCCAGAGGCCGGGGCCCGCGAGCAGTTCTTC
-,-,TRBV2,TRBJ1-4,CASSELGLRNEKLFF,TGTGCCAGCAGTGAATTAGGACTTCGAAATGAAAAACTGTTTTTT
-,-,TRBV7-2,TRBJ1-2,CAGTSQPNINYGYTF,TGTGCCGGTACCTCACAACCCAACATAAACTATGGCTACACCTTC
-,-,TRBV5-5,TRBJ2-1,CASSLKYREGEFF,TGTGCCAGCAGCTTGAAGTACAGGGAAGGGGAGTTCTTC
once,-,TRBV7-8,TRBJ2-7,CASSLGLASYEQYF,TGTGCCAGCAGCTTAGGGCTGGCTTCCTACGAGCAGTACTTC
once,TRBD2,TRBV9,TRBJ2-3,CASSPQAGGVTDTQYF,TGTGCCAGCAGCCCTCAGGCGGGGGGGGTAACAGATACGCAGTATTTT
-,TRBD2,TRBV7-9,TRBJ2-5,CASSRSGSETQYF,TGTGCCAGCAGCCGGAGCGGGAGCGAGACCCAGTACTTC